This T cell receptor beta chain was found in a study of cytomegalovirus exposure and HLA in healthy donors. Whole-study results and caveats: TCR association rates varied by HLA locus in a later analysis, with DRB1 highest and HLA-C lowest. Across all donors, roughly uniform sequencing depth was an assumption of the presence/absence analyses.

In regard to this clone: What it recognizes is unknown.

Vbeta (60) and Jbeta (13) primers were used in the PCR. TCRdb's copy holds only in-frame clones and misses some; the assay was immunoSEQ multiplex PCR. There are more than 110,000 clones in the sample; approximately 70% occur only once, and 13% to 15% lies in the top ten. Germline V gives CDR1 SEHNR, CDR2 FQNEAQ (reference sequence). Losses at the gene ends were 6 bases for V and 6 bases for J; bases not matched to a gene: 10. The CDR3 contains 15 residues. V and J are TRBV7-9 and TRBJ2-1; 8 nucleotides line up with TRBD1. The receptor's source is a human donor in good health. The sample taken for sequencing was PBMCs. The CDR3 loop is CASSPRDRPFNEQFF. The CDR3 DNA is TGTGCCAGCAGTCCTCGGGACAGGCCTTTCAATGAGCAGTTCTTC.